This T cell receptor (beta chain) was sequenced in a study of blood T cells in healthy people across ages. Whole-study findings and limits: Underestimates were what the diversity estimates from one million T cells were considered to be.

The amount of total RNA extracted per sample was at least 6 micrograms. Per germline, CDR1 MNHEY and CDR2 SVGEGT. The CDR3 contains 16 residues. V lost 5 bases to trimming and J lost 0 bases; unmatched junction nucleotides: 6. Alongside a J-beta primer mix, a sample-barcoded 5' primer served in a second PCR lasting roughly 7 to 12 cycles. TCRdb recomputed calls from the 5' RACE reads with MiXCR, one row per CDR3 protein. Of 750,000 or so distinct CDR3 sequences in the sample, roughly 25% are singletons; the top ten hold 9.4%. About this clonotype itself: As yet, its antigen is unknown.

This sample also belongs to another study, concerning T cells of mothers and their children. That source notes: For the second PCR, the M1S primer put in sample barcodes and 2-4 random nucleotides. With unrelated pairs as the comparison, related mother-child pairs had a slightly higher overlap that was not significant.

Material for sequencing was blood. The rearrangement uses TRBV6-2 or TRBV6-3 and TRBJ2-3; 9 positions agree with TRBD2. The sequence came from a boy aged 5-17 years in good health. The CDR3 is CASSTGLAISTDTQYF. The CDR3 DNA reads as TGTGCCAGCAGTACCGGACTAGCGATTAGCACAGATACGCAGTATTTT.